This T cell receptor (beta chain) was documented in a study of CD8+CD57+ T cells in acquired aplastic anemia. Across the whole study: Mean DNA quantity obtained from sorted CD4+ and CD8+ cells was 3 to 4 ug.

This clonotype was found a few times. Its specificity is unknown. The study profiled TCR beta VDJ and CDR3 using genomic DNA as template. TCRdb processed the reads anew with MiXCR; each CDR3 protein has one entry. The profile shows tens of thousands of distinct CDR3 sequences, approximately 73% of them singletons. This CDR3 has 17 amino acids. The V end was cut by 3 bases, the J end by 3 bases, with 17 bases between. Per germline, CDR1 KGHDR and CDR2 SFDVKD. General observations from the study: CD8+ Simpson's diversity did not differ significantly between patients and controls.

Sequencing input: sorted CD4+, CD8+, or CD8+CD57+ T cells (not recorded which) from PBMCs. The chain has TRBV24-1 and TRBJ2-1, with D maybe TRBD2 (6 bases). The sequence derives from a human donor in good health, serving as a control. CDR3 in amino acids: CATSDPTSLGSYNEQFF. The CDR3 coding sequence is TGTGCCACCAGTGATCCGACTAGTCTGGGAAGCTACAATGAGCAGTTCTTC.